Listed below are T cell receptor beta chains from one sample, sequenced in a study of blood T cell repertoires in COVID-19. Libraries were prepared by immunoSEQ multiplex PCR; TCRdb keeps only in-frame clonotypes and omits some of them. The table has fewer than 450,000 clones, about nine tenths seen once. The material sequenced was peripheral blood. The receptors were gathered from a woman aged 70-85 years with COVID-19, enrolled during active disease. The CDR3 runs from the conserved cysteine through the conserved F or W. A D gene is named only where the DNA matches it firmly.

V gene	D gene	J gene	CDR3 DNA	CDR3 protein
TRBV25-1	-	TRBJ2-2	TGTGCCAGCACGGAGGGTACCGGGGAGCTGTTTTTT	CASTEGTGELFF
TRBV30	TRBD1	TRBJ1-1	TGTGCCAGTACCAGGGGGCGCGGCACTGAAGCTTTCTTT	CASTRGRGTEAFF
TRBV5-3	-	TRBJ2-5	TGTGCCAGAAGCTTACCTCTGGACAGAGCGGAGCAAGAGACCCAGTACTTC	CARSLPLDRAEQETQYF
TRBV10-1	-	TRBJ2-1	TGCGCCTCCGGGGATTACAATGAGCAGTTCTTC	CASGDYNEQFF
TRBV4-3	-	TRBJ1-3	TGCGCCAGCAGCCAAGAGTCGGTTTGGGGAAACACCATATATTTT	CASSQESVWGNTIYF
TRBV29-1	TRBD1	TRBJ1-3	TGCAGCGTCGGAGACAGGGGGCGCGGAAACACCATATATTTT	CSVGDRGRGNTIYF
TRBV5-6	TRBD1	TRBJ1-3	TGTGCCAGCAGCAACCCCCGGGACAGGGGCTCTGGAAACACCATATATTTT	CASSNPRDRGSGNTIYF
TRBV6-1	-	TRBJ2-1	TGTGCCAGCAGTGAAACCCCGCGGGGAACTCAGTTCTTC	CASSETPRGTQFF
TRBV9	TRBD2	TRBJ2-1	TGTGCCAGCCGGGGGGCCTACAATGAGCAGTTCTTC	CASRGAYNEQFF
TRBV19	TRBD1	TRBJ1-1	TGTGCCAGTAGTATACAGGGACAGGCGAACACTGAAGCTTTCTTT	CASSIQGQANTEAFF
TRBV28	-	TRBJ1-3	TGTGCCAGCAGTGAGGGACACGAAAACACCATATATTTT	CASSEGHENTIYF